This entry lists 3 T cell receptor beta chains sequenced from one sample in a study of cytomegalovirus exposure and HLA in healthy donors. Primers included in the PCR were 60 Vbeta and 13 Jbeta primers. Sequenced by immunoSEQ multiplex PCR; TCRdb stores in-frame clones only, minus some. The table records about 85,000 clones, 75% to 85% of them present only once. Material: PBMCs. These receptors were collected from a man between 45 and 60 years old in good health and CMV-seropositive.

Details on this clone: The germline gene is not matched at one end of the junction; a read error may be the cause. DNA for the CDR3: TGTGCCTGGAGTACTCGGACACACGCCTTC. Its protein product is CAWSTRTHAF. This chain uses TRBV30 with TRBJ1-2; D is possibly TRBD1 (5 bases). Germline CDR1 reads GTSNPN; CDR2 reads SVGIG (reference sequence). The CDR3 is 10 amino acids. The entire variable domain, with the rest obtained from reference TRBV30 and TRBJ1-2, is as follows: SQTIHQWPATLVQPVGSPLSLECTVEGTSNPNLYWYRQAAGRGLQLLFYSVGIGQISSEVPQNLSASRPQDRQFILSSKKLLLSDSGFYLCAWSTRTHAFGSGTRLTVV.

V gene TRBV7-9 combines with J gene TRBJ1-2, with D uncertain. Germline values: CDR1 SEHNR, CDR2 FQNEAQ (reference sequence). This CDR3 has 14 residues. The ends were cut back, 1 base at V and 2 bases at J, with 8 bases in the middle. CDR3 region: CASSLVSWNYGYTF. The CDR3, as DNA: TGTGCCAGCAGCTTAGTCAGTTGGAACTATGGCTACACCTTC.

The V call is TRBV5-4, the J call TRBJ2-7; 7 positions match TRBD2. This CDR3 is 17 amino acids long. V lost 4 bases, J lost 0 bases, and 13 bases stayed unmatched. CDR1 is SGHNT and CDR2 is YYREEE in the germline V gene (reference sequence). CDR3 amino acids: CASSPAVGRGSSYEQYF. The CDR3 nucleotides read TGTGCCAGCAGCCCTGCAGTTGGGCGGGGGAGCTCCTACGAGCAGTACTTC.